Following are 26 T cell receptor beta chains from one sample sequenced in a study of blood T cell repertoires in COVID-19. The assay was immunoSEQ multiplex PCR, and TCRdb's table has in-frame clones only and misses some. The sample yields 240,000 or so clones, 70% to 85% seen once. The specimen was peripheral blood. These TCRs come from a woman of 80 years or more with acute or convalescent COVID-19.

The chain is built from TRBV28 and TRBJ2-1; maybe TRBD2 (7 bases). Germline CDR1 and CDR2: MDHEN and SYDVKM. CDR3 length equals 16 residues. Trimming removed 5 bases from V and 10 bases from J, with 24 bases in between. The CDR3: CASSLSGTLTSKEQFF. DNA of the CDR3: TGTGCCAGCAGTCTCTCCGGGACATTGACTAGCAAAGAGCAGTTCTTC.

The CDR3: CASRERGGRETQYF. Written as DNA, the CDR3 is TGTGCCAGCAGAGAGCGGGGGGGGAGGGAGACCCAGTACTTC. This chain uses TRBV25-1 with TRBJ2-5, with TRBD2 identical over 10 bases. The CDR3 consists of 14 residues. J gave up 5 bases and V 6 bases, and 6 bases lay outside the gene matches. Germline V gene data show CDR1 as MGHDK and CDR2 as SYGVNS.

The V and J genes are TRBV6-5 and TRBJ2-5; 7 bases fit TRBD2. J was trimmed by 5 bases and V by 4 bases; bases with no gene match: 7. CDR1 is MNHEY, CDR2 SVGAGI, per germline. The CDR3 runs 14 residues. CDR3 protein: CASSSGGGGETQYF. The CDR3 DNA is TGTGCCAGCAGTTCTGGGGGGGGAGGCGAGACCCAGTACTTC.

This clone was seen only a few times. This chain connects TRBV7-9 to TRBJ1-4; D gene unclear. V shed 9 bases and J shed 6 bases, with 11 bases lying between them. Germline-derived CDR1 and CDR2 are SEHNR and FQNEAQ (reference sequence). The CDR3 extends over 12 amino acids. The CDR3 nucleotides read TGTGCCAGTAAAGGAGAGTATGAAAAACTGTTTTTT. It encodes CASKGEYEKLFF.

CDR3 amino acids: CASSREAAANYGYTF. The CDR3 nucleotides read TGTGCCAGCAGTAGAGAGGCCGCCGCTAACTATGGCTACACCTTC. The gene calls are TRBV6-6 and TRBJ1-2; no clear D gene. Germline CDR1 MNHNY, CDR2 SVGAGI (reference sequence). The CDR3 is made up of 15 amino acids. The ends were cut back, 5 bases at V and 0 bases at J, with 13 bases in the middle.

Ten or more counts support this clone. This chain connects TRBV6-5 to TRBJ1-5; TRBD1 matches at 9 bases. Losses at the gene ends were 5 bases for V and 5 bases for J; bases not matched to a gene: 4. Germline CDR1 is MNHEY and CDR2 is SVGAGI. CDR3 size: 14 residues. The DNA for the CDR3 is TGTGCCAGCAGTCCTTGGACAGGGGATCAGCCCCAGCATTTT. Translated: CASSPWTGDQPQHF.

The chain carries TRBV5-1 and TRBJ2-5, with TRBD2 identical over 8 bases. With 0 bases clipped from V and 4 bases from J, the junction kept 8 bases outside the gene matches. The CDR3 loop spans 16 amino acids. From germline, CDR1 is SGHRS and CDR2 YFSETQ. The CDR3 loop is CASSLGEAGTRETQYF. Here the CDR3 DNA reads TGCGCCAGCAGCTTGGGAGAAGCCGGGACTAGAGAGACCCAGTACTTC.

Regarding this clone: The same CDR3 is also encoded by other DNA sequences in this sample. CDR3 bases: TGCAGTGCGAACAGGTACAATGAGCAGTTCTTC. The encoded protein is CSANRYNEQFF. This chain joins TRBV20-1 and TRBJ2-1; tentatively, D is TRBD1 (5 bases). Germline lookup yields CDR1 DFQATT and CDR2 SNEGSKA (reference sequence). V lost 6 bases and J lost 4, with 7 bases in between. The CDR3 sequence is 11 residues long.

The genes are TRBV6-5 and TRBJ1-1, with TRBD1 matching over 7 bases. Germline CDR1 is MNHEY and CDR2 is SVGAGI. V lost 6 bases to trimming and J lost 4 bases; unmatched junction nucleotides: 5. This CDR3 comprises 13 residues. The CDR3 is CASRTGVATEAFF. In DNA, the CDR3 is TGTGCCAGCAGAACAGGGGTCGCCACTGAAGCTTTCTTT.

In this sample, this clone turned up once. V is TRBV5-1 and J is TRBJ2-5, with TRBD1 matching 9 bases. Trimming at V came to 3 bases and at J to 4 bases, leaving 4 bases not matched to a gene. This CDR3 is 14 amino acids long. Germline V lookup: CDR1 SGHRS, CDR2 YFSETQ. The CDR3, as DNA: TGCGCCAGCAGCTATACAGGGGGCCGAGAGACCCAGTACTTC. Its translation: CASSYTGGRETQYF.

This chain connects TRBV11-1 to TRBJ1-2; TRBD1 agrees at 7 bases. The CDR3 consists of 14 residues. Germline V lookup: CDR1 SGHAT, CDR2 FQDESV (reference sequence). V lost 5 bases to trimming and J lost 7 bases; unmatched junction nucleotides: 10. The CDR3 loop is CASSNTRQGGGYTF. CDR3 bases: TGTGCCAGCAGCAACACCAGACAGGGCGGTGGCTACACCTTC. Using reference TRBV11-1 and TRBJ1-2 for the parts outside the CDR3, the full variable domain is EAEVAQSPRYKITEKSQAVAFWCDPISGHATLYWYRQILGQGPELLVQFQDESVVDDSQLPKDRFSAERLKGVDSTLKIQPAELGDSAMYLCASSNTRQGGGYTFGSGTRLTVV.

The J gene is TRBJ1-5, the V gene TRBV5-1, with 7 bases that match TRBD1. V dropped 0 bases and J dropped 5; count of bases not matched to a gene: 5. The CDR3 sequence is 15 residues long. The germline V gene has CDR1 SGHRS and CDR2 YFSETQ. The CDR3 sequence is CASSLGTGRDQPQHF. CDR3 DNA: TGCGCCAGCAGCTTGGGGACAGGACGGGATCAGCCCCAGCATTTT.

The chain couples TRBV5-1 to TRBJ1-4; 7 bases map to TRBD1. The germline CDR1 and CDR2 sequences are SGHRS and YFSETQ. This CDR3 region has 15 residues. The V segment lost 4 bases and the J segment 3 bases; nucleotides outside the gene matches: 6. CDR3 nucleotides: TGCGCCAGCAGCCGGGAGACAGGGCCTAATGAAAAACTGTTTTTT. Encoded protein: CASSRETGPNEKLFF.

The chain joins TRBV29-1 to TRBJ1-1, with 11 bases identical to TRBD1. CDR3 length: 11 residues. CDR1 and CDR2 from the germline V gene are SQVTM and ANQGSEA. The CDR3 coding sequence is TGCAGGGGGGACAGGGGGTCTGAAGCTTTCTTT. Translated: CRGDRGSEAFF.

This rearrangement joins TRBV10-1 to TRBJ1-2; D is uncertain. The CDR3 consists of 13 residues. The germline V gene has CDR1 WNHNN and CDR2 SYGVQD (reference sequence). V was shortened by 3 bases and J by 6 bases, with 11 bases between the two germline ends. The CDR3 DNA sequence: TGCGCCAGCAGTGAAAGTGGCAGAAATGGCTACACCTTC. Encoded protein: CASSESGRNGYTF.

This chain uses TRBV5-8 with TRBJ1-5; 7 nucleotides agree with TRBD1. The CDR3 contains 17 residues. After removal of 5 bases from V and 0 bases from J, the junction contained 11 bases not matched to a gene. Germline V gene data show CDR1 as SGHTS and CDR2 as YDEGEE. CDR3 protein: CASRGTDKLYSNQPQHF. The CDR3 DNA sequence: TGTGCCAGCAGAGGGACAGATAAGCTGTATAGCAATCAGCCCCAGCATTTT.

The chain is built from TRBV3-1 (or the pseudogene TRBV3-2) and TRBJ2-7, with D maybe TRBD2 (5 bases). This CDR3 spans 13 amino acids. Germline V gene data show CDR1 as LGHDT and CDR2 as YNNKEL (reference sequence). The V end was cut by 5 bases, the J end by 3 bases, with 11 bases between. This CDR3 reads CASSERTYYEQYF. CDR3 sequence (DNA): TGTGCCAGCAGCGAACGGACTTACTACGAGCAGTACTTC.

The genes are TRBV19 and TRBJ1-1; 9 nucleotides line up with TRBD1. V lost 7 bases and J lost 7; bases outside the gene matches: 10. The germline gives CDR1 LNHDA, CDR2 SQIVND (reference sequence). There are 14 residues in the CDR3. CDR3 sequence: CASNPGTGTVEAFF. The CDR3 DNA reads TGTGCCAGTAATCCGGGGACAGGGACCGTTGAAGCTTTCTTT.

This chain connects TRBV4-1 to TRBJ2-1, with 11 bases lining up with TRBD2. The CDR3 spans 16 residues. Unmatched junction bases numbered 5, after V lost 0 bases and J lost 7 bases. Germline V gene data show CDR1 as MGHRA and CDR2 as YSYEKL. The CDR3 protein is CASSQERTSGRNEQFF. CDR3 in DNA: TGCGCCAGCAGCCAAGAACGTACTAGCGGGAGAAATGAGCAGTTCTTC.

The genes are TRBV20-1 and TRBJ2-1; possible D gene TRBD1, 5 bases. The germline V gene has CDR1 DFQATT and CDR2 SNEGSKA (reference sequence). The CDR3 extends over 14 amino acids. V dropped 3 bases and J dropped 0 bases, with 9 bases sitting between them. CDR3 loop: CSASDQGSYNEQFF. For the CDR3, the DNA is TGCAGTGCTAGTGATCAGGGCTCCTACAATGAGCAGTTCTTC.

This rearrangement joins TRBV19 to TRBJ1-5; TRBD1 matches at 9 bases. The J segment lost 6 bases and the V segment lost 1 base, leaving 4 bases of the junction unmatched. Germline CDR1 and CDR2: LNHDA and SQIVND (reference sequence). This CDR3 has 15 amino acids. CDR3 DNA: TGTGCCAGTAGTATAGGCGGGACAGGGCTTCAGCCCCAGCATTTT. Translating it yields CASSIGGTGLQPQHF.

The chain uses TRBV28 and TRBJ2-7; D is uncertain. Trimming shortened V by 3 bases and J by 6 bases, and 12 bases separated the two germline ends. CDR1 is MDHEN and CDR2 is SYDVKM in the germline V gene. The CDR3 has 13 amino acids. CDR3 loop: CASSFVYGPEQYF. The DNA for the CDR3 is TGTGCCAGCAGTTTCGTGTATGGGCCCGAGCAGTACTTC. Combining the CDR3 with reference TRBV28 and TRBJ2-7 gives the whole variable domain DVKVTQSSRYLVKRTGEKVFLECVQDMDHENMFWYRQDPGLGLRLIYFSYDVKMKEKGDIPEGYSVSREKKERFSLILESASTNQTSMYLCASSFVYGPEQYFGPGTRLTVT.

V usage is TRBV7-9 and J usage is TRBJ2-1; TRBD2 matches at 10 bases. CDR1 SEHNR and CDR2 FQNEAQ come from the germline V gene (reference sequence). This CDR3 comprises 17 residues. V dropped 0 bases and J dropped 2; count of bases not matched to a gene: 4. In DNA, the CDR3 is TGTGCCAGCAGCTTAGCGATAGCGGGAGGTACCTACAATGAGCAGTTCTTC. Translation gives CASSLAIAGGTYNEQFF.

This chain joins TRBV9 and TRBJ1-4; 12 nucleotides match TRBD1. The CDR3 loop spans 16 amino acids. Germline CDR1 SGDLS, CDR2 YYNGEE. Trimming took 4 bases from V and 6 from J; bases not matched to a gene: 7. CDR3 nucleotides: TGTGCCAGCAGCAGGGGACAGGGGGCTATATATGAAAAACTGTTTTTT. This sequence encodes CASSRGQGAIYEKLFF.

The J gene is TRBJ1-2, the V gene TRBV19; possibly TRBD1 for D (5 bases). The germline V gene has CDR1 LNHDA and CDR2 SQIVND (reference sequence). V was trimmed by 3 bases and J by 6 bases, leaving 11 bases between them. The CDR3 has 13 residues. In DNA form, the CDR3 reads TGTGCCAGTAGTATGGGGGGAGAGGATGGCTACACCTTC. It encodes CASSMGGEDGYTF.

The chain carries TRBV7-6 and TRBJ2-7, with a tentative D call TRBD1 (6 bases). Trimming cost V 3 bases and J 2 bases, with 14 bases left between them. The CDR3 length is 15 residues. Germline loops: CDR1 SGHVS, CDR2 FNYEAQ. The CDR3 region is CASSFVRDTAYEQYF. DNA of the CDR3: TGTGCCAGCAGCTTTGTCCGGGACACCGCCTACGAGCAGTACTTC.